This record looks at one T cell receptor (beta chain) sequence and its context. The data stem from a study of shared T cell receptors in the human thymus. Here immunoSEQ multiplex PCR was the method, and the copy in TCRdb shows in-frame clones only, minus some. This table has hundreds of thousands of clones, roughly 90% appearing once. The length of the CDR3 is 19 residues. Germline trimming cut 1 base from V and 0 bases from J; bases unmatched to any gene: 8. Germline lookup yields CDR1 SGHAT and CDR2 FQNNGV. These data were also reused for a study on human thymus T cells. That paper states: Healthy Finnish infants undergoing corrective surgery for congenital heart defects were the donors.

The rearrangement links TRBV11-2 to TRBJ1-5; TRBD1 aligns across 11 bases. Sequencing was done on a sample of thymocytes. This TCR was recovered from a boy less than two years old with a congenital heart defect. CDR3 in DNA: TGTGCCAGCAGCTTAGGGGAGGACAGGGGGCCATATAGCAATCAGCCCCAGCATTTT. Translation gives CASSLGEDRGPYSNQPQHF.